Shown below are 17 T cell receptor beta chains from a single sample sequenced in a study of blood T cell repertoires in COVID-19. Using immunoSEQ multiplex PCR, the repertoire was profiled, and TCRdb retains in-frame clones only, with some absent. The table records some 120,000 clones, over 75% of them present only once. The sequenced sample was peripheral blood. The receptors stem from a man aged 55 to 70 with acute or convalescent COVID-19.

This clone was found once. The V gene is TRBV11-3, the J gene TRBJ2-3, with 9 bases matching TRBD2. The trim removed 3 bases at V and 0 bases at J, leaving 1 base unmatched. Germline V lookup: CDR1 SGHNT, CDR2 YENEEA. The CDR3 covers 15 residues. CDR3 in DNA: TGTGCCAGCAGCTTGACTAGCGGAAGCACAGATACGCAGTATTTT. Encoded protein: CASSLTSGSTDTQYF.

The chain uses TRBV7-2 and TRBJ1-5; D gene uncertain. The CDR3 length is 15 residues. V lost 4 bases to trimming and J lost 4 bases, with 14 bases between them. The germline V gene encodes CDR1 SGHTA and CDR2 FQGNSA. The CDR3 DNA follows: TGTGCCAGCAGCTGGTCCGGGGAGGGAAATCAGCCCCAGCATTTT. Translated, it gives CASSWSGEGNQPQHF.

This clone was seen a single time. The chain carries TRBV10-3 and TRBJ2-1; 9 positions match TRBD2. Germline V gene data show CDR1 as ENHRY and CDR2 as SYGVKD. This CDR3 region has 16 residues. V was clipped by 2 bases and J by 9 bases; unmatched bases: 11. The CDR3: CAISEGSGLAGSEQFF. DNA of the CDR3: TGTGCCATCAGTGAGGGGAGCGGGCTAGCGGGGAGTGAGCAGTTCTTC.

CDR3 DNA: TGTGCCAGCAGCTTGGACAGACAGCCCCAGCATTTT. It translates to CASSLDRQPQHF. The rearrangement links TRBV5-4 to TRBJ1-5, with D hard to call. Germline V lookup: CDR1 SGHNT, CDR2 YYREEE (reference sequence). The length of the CDR3 is 12 residues. Trimming pared 0 bases from V and 7 bases from J, leaving 5 bases between.

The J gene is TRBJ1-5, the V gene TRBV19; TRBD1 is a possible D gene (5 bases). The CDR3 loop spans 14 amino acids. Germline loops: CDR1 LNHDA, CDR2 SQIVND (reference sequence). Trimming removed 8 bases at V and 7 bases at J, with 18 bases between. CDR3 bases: TGTGCCAGTTGTAGGGAGGGAGGGGACCAGCCCCAGCATTTT. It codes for CASCREGGDQPQHF.

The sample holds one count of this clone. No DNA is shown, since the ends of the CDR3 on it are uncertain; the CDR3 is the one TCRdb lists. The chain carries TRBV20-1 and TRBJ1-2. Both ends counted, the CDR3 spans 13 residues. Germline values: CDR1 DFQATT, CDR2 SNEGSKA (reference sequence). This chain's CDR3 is CSASDQEWGGGTF.

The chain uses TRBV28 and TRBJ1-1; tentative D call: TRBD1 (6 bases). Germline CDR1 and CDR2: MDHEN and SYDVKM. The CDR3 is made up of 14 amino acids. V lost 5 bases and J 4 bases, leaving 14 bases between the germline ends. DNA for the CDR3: TGTGCCAGCAGTCCGCGGACAGTTAGCACTGAAGCTTTCTTT. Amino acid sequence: CASSPRTVSTEAFF.

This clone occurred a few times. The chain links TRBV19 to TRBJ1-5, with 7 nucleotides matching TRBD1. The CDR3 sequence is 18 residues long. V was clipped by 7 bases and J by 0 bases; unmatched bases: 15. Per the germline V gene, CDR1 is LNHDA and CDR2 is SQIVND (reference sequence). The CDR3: CASTSLRDSTYSNQPQHF. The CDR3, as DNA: TGTGCCAGTACTAGTCTGCGGGACAGCACTTATAGCAATCAGCCCCAGCATTTT.

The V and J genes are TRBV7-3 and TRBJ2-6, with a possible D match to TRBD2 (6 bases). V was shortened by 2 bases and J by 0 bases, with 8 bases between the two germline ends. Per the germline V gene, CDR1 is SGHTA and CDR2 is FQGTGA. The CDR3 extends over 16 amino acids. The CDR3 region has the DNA TGTGCCAGCAGCTTAGGGAGGAACTCTGGGGCCAACGTCCTGACTTTC. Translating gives CASSLGRNSGANVLTF.

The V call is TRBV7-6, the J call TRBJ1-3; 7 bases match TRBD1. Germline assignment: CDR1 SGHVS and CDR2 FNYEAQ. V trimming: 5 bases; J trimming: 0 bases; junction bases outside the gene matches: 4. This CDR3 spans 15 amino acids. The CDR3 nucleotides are TGTGCCAGCAGCCAACAGGGGAACTCTGGAAACACCATATATTTT. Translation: CASSQQGNSGNTIYF.

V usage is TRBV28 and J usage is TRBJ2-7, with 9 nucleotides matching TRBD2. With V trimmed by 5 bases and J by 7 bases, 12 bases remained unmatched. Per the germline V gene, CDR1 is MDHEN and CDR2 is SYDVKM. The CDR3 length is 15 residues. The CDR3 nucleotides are TGTGCCAGCAGTCTCCGAGGGGCGGGAGGGGAAGAGCAGTACTTC. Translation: CASSLRGAGGEEQYF.

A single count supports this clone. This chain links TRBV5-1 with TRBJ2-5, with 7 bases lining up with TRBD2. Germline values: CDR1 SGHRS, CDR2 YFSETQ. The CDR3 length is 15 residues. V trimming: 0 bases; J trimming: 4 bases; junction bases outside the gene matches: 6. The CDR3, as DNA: TGCGCCAGCAGCTTGGCCGGGACTAACGGAGAGACCCAGTACTTC. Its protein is CASSLAGTNGETQYF.

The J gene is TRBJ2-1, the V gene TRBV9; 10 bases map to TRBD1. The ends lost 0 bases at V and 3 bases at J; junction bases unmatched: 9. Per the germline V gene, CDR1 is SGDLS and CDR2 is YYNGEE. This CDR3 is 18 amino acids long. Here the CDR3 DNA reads TGTGCCAGCAGCGTAGCGGGACAGGGGTTTAAAATCTACAATGAGCAGTTCTTC. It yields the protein CASSVAGQGFKIYNEQFF.

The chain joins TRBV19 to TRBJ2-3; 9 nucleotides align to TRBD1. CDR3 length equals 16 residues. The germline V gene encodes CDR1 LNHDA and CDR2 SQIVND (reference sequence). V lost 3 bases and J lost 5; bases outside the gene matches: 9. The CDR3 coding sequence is TGTGCCAGTAGTATGGAATTGGGACAGGGAGGAGATACGCAGTATTTT. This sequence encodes CASSMELGQGGDTQYF. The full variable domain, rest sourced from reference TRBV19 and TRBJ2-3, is DGGITQSPKYLFRKEGQNVTLSCEQNLNHDAMYWYRQDPGQGLRLIYYSQIVNDFQKGDIAEGYSVSREKKESFPLTVTSAQKNPTAFYLCASSMELGQGGDTQYFGPGTRLTVL.

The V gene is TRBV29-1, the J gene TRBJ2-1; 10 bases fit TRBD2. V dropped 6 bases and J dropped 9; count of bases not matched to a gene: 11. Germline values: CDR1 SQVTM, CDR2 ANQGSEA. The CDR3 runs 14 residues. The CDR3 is CSVAPSGRISEQFF. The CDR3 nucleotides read TGCAGCGTCGCCCCTAGCGGGAGAATTAGTGAGCAGTTCTTC.

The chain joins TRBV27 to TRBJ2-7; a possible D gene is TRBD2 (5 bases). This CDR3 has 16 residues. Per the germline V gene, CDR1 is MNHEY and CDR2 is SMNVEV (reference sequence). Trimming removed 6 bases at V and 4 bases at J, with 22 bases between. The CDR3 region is CASSSLLMGSKYEQYF. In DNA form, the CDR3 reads TGTGCCAGCAGCTCACTTCTGATGGGGAGTAAGTACGAGCAGTACTTC.

CDR3 sequence reads: CASIPGQRNNQPQHF. The DNA for the CDR3 is TGTGCCAGTATACCGGGACAGCGGAACAATCAGCCCCAGCATTTT. This rearrangement joins TRBV28 to TRBJ1-5; 7 nucleotides line up with TRBD1. Germline CDR1 MDHEN, CDR2 SYDVKM. This CDR3 spans 15 amino acids. V lost 9 bases to trimming and J lost 3 bases; unmatched junction nucleotides: 11.